What follows is one T cell receptor beta chain and its context. Clones were sequenced by immunoSEQ multiplex PCR, and TCRdb holds only the in-frame ones, with some missing. The sample has approximately 66,000 clones; about 91% are singletons. The sample comes from a study of T cell changes during pregnancy in multiple sclerosis. Germline-derived CDR1 and CDR2 are MNHEY and SVGAGI. The J segment lost 3 bases and the V segment lost 4 bases, leaving 2 bases of the junction unmatched. The CDR3 length is 13 residues. V usage is TRBV6-5 and J usage is TRBJ2-7; 8 bases line up with TRBD2. The TCR was taken from a female donor with multiple sclerosis, enrolled in a pregnancy study. Sequences were derived from CD8+ T cells from peripheral blood mononuclear cells, sampled before pregnancy. CDR3 nucleotides: TGTGCCAGCAGTTCGGCGGGGGGCTACGAGCAGTACTTC. Encoded protein: CASSSAGGYEQYF.